What follows is one T cell receptor beta chain and its context. Its antigen is as yet unknown. Other DNA sequences in the same sample also yield this CDR3. V lost 4 bases and J 6 bases, leaving 11 bases between the germline ends. Germline values: CDR1 SGHRS, CDR2 YFSETQ. CDR3 length: 12 amino acids. This specimen belongs to a study of shared clonotypes between healthy human individuals. Each subset's genomic DNA was shared equally among a number of immunoSEQ plates. Method: immunoSEQ multiplex PCR; TCRdb's copy keeps in-frame clones and lacks some. The profile shows 2 million to 3 million clones, 80% to 95% of them singletons. Notes on the study in general: Naive subsets generally had larger estimated richness than memory subsets. Rarefaction analysis demonstrated incomplete sorted-subset sequencing notwithstanding large depth.

The sequencing sample was made of naive CD4+ T cells from PBMCs. Subset of the sample: CD45RA+ positively selected. This clonotype originated in a young man in good health. Some clones in this sample may be carry-over from other donors' samples. V and J are TRBV5-1 and TRBJ2-7; D remains ambiguous. The CDR3 region has the DNA TGCGCCAGCAGCCCGCCGGCCTCCGAGCAGTACTTC. This sequence encodes CASSPPASEQYF.